These 4 T cell receptor beta chains came from one sample sequenced in a study of blood T cell repertoires in COVID-19. Sequencing was performed with immunoSEQ multiplex PCR; in TCRdb, only in-frame clones are kept and a portion is missing. The data hold 150,000 to 200,000 clones, with 75% to 90% observed a single time. Input material: peripheral blood. These receptors were collected from a woman aged 70-85 years with COVID-19, enrolled during active disease.

The chain combines TRBV12-3 or TRBV12-4 with TRBJ1-2; D may be TRBD1 (5 bases). The V and J ends lost 7 bases and 8 bases respectively, with 11 bases between them. The CDR3 has 11 amino acids. CDR3 amino acids: CASNSQAGYTF. DNA of the CDR3: TGTGCCAGCAACTCACAGGCCGGCTACACCTTC.

The chain has TRBV7-2 and TRBJ2-3, with 11 nucleotides matching TRBD2. CDR1 is SGHTA, CDR2 FQGNSA, per germline. J gave up 6 bases and V 5 bases, and 10 bases lay outside the gene matches. The CDR3 is 16 residues long. The CDR3 protein is CASSKSLAGGADTQYF. The CDR3 DNA sequence: TGTGCCAGCAGCAAGAGCCTAGCGGGGGGCGCGGATACGCAGTATTTT.

This chain links TRBV5-1 with TRBJ2-3; TRBD1 is a possible D gene (6 bases). Trimming shortened V by 5 bases and J by 3 bases, and 16 bases separated the two germline ends. The CDR3 sequence is 15 residues long. CDR1 is SGHRS and CDR2 is YFSETQ in the germline V gene. The chain's CDR3 is CASRVTGLLTDTQYF. The CDR3 DNA sequence: TGCGCCAGCAGAGTTACAGGGCTACTAACAGATACGCAGTATTTT.

J is TRBJ2-7 and V is TRBV2; D gene uncertain. V was pared by 3 bases and J by 3 bases, with 3 bases between. The CDR3 runs 11 residues. Germline V gene sequence: CDR1 SNHLY, CDR2 FYNNEI. The CDR3 loop reads CASSDNYEQYF. CDR3 nucleotides: TGTGCCAGCAGTGATAACTACGAGCAGTACTTC.